These 24 T cell receptor beta chains originate from one sample sequenced in a study of T cell responses to AZD1222 COVID-19 vaccine. Only in-frame clones appear in the TCRdb table, and some are missing; sequencing was by immunoSEQ multiplex PCR. The sample lists about 93,000 clones; about nine tenths were seen once. Source: peripheral blood, taken on day 0 of MenACWY control vaccination. The receptors here all came from an adult in good health.

This chain links TRBV7-6 with TRBJ2-2; tentatively, D is TRBD1 (6 bases). Germline loops: CDR1 SGHVS, CDR2 FNYEAQ. The CDR3 loop spans 15 amino acids. With 2 bases removed from V and 7 bases from J, the gap between germline ends came to 14 bases. CDR3 residues: CASSLLGSGDGELFF. The CDR3 nucleotides read TGTGCCAGCAGCTTATTAGGTTCAGGGGACGGGGAGCTGTTTTTT. Drawing the rest from reference TRBV7-6 and TRBJ2-2, the complete variable domain is GAGVSQSPRYKVTKRGQDVALRCDPISGHVSLYWYRQALGQGPEFLTYFNYEAQQDKSGLPNDRFSAERPEGSISTLTIQRTEQRDSAMYRCASSLLGSGDGELFFGEGSRLTVL.

The genes are TRBV12-3 or TRBV12-4 and TRBJ1-5; the D gene is possibly TRBD1 (5 bases). Trimming pared 7 bases from V and 6 bases from J, leaving 13 bases between. This CDR3 region has 13 residues. This CDR3 reads CASNGAHGQPQHF. The CDR3 nucleotides are TGTGCCAGCAATGGGGCTCATGGTCAGCCCCAGCATTTT.

Written as DNA, the CDR3 is TGCAGTGCTAGTAGGCGGGGGCAAGATACGCAGTATTTT. Residues: CSASRRGQDTQYF. V usage is TRBV20-1 and J usage is TRBJ2-3; D is perhaps TRBD2 (7 bases). This CDR3 comprises 13 residues. Trimming pared 3 bases from V and 5 bases from J, leaving 12 bases between. CDR1 is DFQATT, CDR2 SNEGSKA, per germline (reference sequence).

The chain has TRBV6-5 and TRBJ2-7; 9 bases are a match to TRBD2. The CDR3 spans 15 residues. CDR1 and CDR2 from the germline V gene are MNHEY and SVGAGI. J was trimmed by 3 bases and V by 0 bases; bases with no gene match: 3. CDR3 amino acids: CASSYSSGGFYEQYF. CDR3 in DNA: TGTGCCAGCAGTTACTCTAGCGGGGGATTCTACGAGCAGTACTTC.

V and J are TRBV25-1 and TRBJ1-6, with D uncertain. This CDR3 has 16 residues. Trimming pared 3 bases from V and 0 bases from J, leaving 9 bases between. The germline V gene encodes CDR1 MGHDK and CDR2 SYGVNS. The CDR3 sequence: CASSDPSSSYNSPLHF. In DNA form, the CDR3 reads TGTGCCAGCAGTGACCCATCTAGCTCCTATAATTCACCCCTCCACTTT.

J is TRBJ1-1 and V is TRBV5-5; TRBD1 matches at 7 bases. The V gene end was trimmed by 4 bases and the J gene end by 6 bases; junction bases not matched to a gene: 15. CDR3 length: 16 residues. The germline V gene has CDR1 SGHKS and CDR2 YYEKEE (reference sequence). Written as DNA, the CDR3 is TGTGCCAGCAGCCCACGACAGGGATCGCTTTTCGCTGAAGCTTTCTTT. Its translation: CASSPRQGSLFAEAFF. Complete variable domain (other parts from reference TRBV5-5 and TRBJ1-1): DAGVTQSPTHLIKTRGQQVTLRCSPISGHKSVSWYQQVLGQGPQFIFQYYEKEERGRGNFPDRFSARQFPNYSSELNVNALLLGDSALYLCASSPRQGSLFAEAFFGQGTRLTVV.

The rearrangement links TRBV2 to TRBJ1-4, with D perhaps matching TRBD1 (5 bases). V shed 0 bases and J shed 0 bases, with 8 bases lying between them. Germline-derived CDR1 and CDR2 are SNHLY and FYNNEI. This CDR3 has 16 residues. The CDR3 region has the DNA TGTGCCAGCAGTGAAGCCTGGGACCCAACTAATGAAAAACTGTTTTTT. It specifies CASSEAWDPTNEKLFF.

The chain employs TRBV6-1 and TRBJ1-5; 10 nucleotides align to TRBD1. Germline trimming cut 1 base from V and 5 bases from J; bases unmatched to any gene: 11. Per the germline V gene, CDR1 is MNHNS and CDR2 is SASEGT. The CDR3 sequence is 18 residues long. DNA for the CDR3: TGTGCCAGCAGTGAAGTAAGACAGGGGGCATTCTTCGATCAGCCCCAGCATTTT. Protein product: CASSEVRQGAFFDQPQHF.

The chain carries TRBV5-4 and TRBJ2-2, with TRBD1 matching 9 bases. Trimming took 3 bases from V and 2 from J; bases not matched to a gene: 14. CDR1 is SGHNT, CDR2 YYREEE, per germline (reference sequence). CDR3 length equals 19 residues. The CDR3 DNA is TGTGCCAGCAGCTCCCCCCCCGGACAGGGGCTTAAAAACACCGGGGAGCTGTTTTTT. Its protein is CASSSPPGQGLKNTGELFF.

The chain employs TRBV6-5 and TRBJ2-5; the D is unclear. This CDR3 is built from 14 residues. Germline values: CDR1 MNHEY, CDR2 SVGAGI. The V gene lost 7 bases and the J gene lost 4 bases, with 16 bases spanning the gap. This chain's CDR3 is CASTPRRAGETQYF. The DNA for the CDR3 is TGTGCCAGCACCCCCAGAAGGGCTGGAGAGACCCAGTACTTC.

The chain uses TRBV5-1 and TRBJ1-2; 9 bases map to TRBD1. The CDR3 is 13 amino acids. CDR1 is SGHRS and CDR2 is YFSETQ in the germline V gene. The J segment lost 8 bases and the V segment lost 4 bases, leaving 6 bases of the junction unmatched. The DNA for the CDR3 is TGCGCCAGCAGCCTCGACAGGGGGACCGGCTACACCTTC. The encoded protein is CASSLDRGTGYTF. Complete variable domain (other parts from reference TRBV5-1 and TRBJ1-2): KAGVTQTPRYLIKTRGQQVTLSCSPISGHRSVSWYQQTPGQGLQFLFEYFSETQRNKGNFPGRFSGRQFSNSRSEMNVSTLELGDSALYLCASSLDRGTGYTFGSGTRLTVV.

This clone showed up just a few times. The rearrangement links TRBV19 to TRBJ2-5; 7 positions match TRBD2. Trimming removed 3 bases from V and 0 bases from J; junction bases left unmatched: 1. The germline gives CDR1 LNHDA, CDR2 SQIVND (reference sequence). This CDR3 is 14 amino acids long. CDR3 DNA sequence: TGTGCCAGTAGTATGGGAGGGGACCAAGAGACCCAGTACTTC. It specifies CASSMGGDQETQYF.

This clone was seen a single time. The chain recombines TRBV5-6 with TRBJ2-4; D is undetermined. With 0 bases removed from V and 3 bases from J, the gap between germline ends came to 4 bases. The CDR3 length is 13 residues. CDR1 is SGHDT and CDR2 is YYEEEE in the germline V gene. The CDR3 is CASSLGLKNIQYF. CDR3 DNA sequence: TGTGCCAGCAGCTTGGGACTCAAAAACATTCAGTACTTC.

The chain employs TRBV12-3 or TRBV12-4 and TRBJ2-2; D is unclear. The CDR3 length is 12 residues. V lost 4 bases to trimming and J lost 1 base, with 1 base between them. The CDR3 DNA follows: TGTGCCAGCAGTTGGAACACCGGGGAGCTGTTTTTT. Translating it yields CASSWNTGELFF.

Here the CDR3 DNA reads TGTGCCAGCAATCTATCTGGAAACACCATATATTTT. Protein: CASNLSGNTIYF. The chain couples TRBV12-3 or TRBV12-4 to TRBJ1-3; no reliable D call. The CDR3 consists of 12 residues. V was cut by 7 bases and J by 1 base, with 5 bases left in between.

The count of this clone is one. The chain uses TRBV3-1 (or the pseudogene TRBV3-2) and TRBJ2-3, with unresolved D. This CDR3 is 16 amino acids long. Germline V lookup: CDR1 LGHDT, CDR2 YNNKEL (reference sequence). Trimming removed 0 bases from V and 2 bases from J, with 12 bases in between. CDR3 region: CASSQDLSAFTDTQYF. The CDR3 bases are TGTGCCAGCAGCCAAGATTTATCAGCCTTCACAGATACGCAGTATTTT.

The CDR3 DNA reads TGTGCCAGCAGCCAAATCAGCAATCAGCCCCAGCATTTT. The encoded protein is CASSQISNQPQHF. The chain is built from TRBV7-8 and TRBJ1-5; unclear D gene. From germline, CDR1 is SGHVS and CDR2 FQNEAQ. The V end was cut by 5 bases, the J end by 1 base, with 6 bases between. The CDR3 is 13 amino acids.

In its sample, this clone was seen once. This chain connects TRBV28 to TRBJ1-6; D is perhaps TRBD1 (5 bases). The germline gives CDR1 MDHEN, CDR2 SYDVKM. This CDR3 region has 14 residues. Trimming shortened V by 4 bases and J by 7 bases, and 11 bases separated the two germline ends. DNA for the CDR3: TGTGCCAGCAGTTGGGACGGCATAAATTCACCCCTCCACTTT. Residues: CASSWDGINSPLHF.

The chain combines TRBV7-8 with TRBJ1-1; 7 nucleotides line up with TRBD1. The CDR3 is 15 amino acids. The V and J ends lost 1 base and 9 bases, in that order; junction bases with no gene match: 11. Germline V gene data show CDR1 as SGHVS and CDR2 as FQNEAQ. CDR3: CASSLGGGLQGQAFF. Written as DNA, the CDR3 is TGTGCCAGCAGCTTAGGGGGGGGTCTACAGGGGCAAGCTTTCTTT.

The rearrangement links TRBV11-3 to TRBJ2-1; D call uncertain. The V end was cut by 5 bases, the J end by 7 bases, with 9 bases between. Germline V gives CDR1 SGHNT, CDR2 YENEEA. CDR3 size: 12 residues. In DNA, the CDR3 is TGTGCCAGCAGCGCACGGGTTAATGAGCAGTTCTTC. It is translated as CASSARVNEQFF.

This chain links TRBV6-6 with TRBJ1-6, with D possibly being TRBD1 (6 bases). This CDR3 has 15 residues. Germline CDR1 MNHNY, CDR2 SVGAGI (reference sequence). V was trimmed by 6 bases and J by 5 bases, leaving 14 bases between them. Written as DNA, the CDR3 is TGTGCCAGCAGGGGGAGGGACAAAGATAATTCACCCCTCCACTTT. This encodes CASRGRDKDNSPLHF.

This sequence joins TRBV19 and TRBJ1-2; D gene unclear. Germline-derived CDR1 and CDR2 are LNHDA and SQIVND (reference sequence). The germline V and J ends were trimmed by 3 bases and 4 bases, with 9 bases remaining between them. This CDR3 has 13 residues. The CDR3 spells CASSISTVYGYTF. CDR3 nucleotides: TGTGCCAGTAGTATCAGTACAGTCTATGGCTACACCTTC.

V is TRBV7-2 and J is TRBJ2-3, with TRBD1 matching over 10 bases. The CDR3 has 17 amino acids. The ends lost 5 bases at V and 1 base at J; junction bases unmatched: 9. The germline CDR1 and CDR2 sequences are SGHTA and FQGNSA. The CDR3 coding sequence is TGTGCCAGCAGCCCCAGAAGGACAGGGGGACGCACAGATACGCAGTATTTT. This codes for CASSPRRTGGRTDTQYF.

The chain joins TRBV9 to TRBJ2-1, with 7 bases that match TRBD2. The CDR3 loop spans 19 amino acids. Germline loops: CDR1 SGDLS, CDR2 YYNGEE. The trim removed 0 bases at V and 0 bases at J, leaving 12 bases unmatched. DNA for the CDR3: TGTGCCAGCAGCGTAGATTCGCGGGAGAGCGTAAGCTCCTACAATGAGCAGTTCTTC. The encoded protein is CASSVDSRESVSSYNEQFF.